This TCR beta chain was obtained from a study of T-cell memory formation after mild COVID-19. On the study more broadly: Among the donors, TCR clusters were largely specific to each donor.

Study-wide results and limits: Cross-reactive memory apparently joined, as some responding clones appeared in pre-infection memory. CD4/CD8 balance held among clones contracting day 15 to 85, and later expanders leaned CD4+.

The V end lost 6 bases, the J end lost 4 bases, and 14 bases lay between the germline ends. CDR3 length equals 14 residues. TCRdb ran MiXCR on the 5' RACE reads and lists one entry per CDR3 protein. The data hold about 340,000 distinct CDR3 sequences, with 10% to 15% observed a single time. Only a few counts were recorded for this clonotype. Antigen: not known. V is TRBV12-3 or TRBV12-4 and J is TRBJ2-3; D gene unclear. This sequence was found in a man aged 18-30 years who had mild COVID-19 (a few samples of this study predate the infection). Cell type and time point are not known. Sequencing was done on a sample of PBMCs or a T cell subset sorted from them (not recorded which). CDR3 bases: TGTGCCAGCAGCCCCCCCGTAAAGGCAGATACGCAGTATTTT. It encodes CASSPPVKADTQYF.